This T cell receptor (beta chain) is drawn from a study of shared clonotypes between healthy human individuals. Generated by immunoSEQ multiplex PCR, the TCRdb table keeps only in-frame clones and is missing some. Of about 2.4 million clones listed, around nine tenths are singletons. Adult Caucasians living in Nashville, Tennessee made up all of the donors. Germline assignment: CDR1 SGHTA and CDR2 FQGNSA. The CDR3 sequence is 15 residues long. The ends were cut back, 5 bases at V and 3 bases at J, with 14 bases in the middle. This TCR was sampled from a man aged 18 to 29 in good health. This chain links TRBV7-2 with TRBJ1-5; possible D gene TRBD1, 5 bases. Sequenced input: naive CD4+ T cells sorted from blood. Subset given: CD45RA+ positively selected. CDR3 DNA: TGTGCCAGCAGCGATCAGGGTTGGTACAATCAGCCCCAGCATTTT. This gives the protein CASSDQGWYNQPQHF. The full variable domain, completed using reference TRBV7-2 and TRBJ1-5, is GAGVSQSPSNKVTEKGKDVELRCDPISGHTALYWYRQSLGQGLEFLIYFQGNSAPDKSGLPSDRFSAERTGGSVSTLTIQRTQQEDSAVYLCASSDQGWYNQPQHFGDGTRLSIL.